This note documents a single TCR beta chain sequence. Its antigen is still unknown. Trimming removed 4 bases at V and 4 bases at J, with 11 bases between. CDR1 is LGHNA and CDR2 is YNFKEQ in the germline V gene. This CDR3 has 14 residues. It was from alopecia areata patients that lesional scalp punch biopsies and peripheral blood were collected. The data originate from a study of CD8+ T cells in alopecia areata. General study results and limits: Among patients, TCR sharing was less clear than in mice, a difference possibly due in part to HLA diversity in the patient population. Elevated clonality characterized lesional scalp relative to normal scalp, particularly in alopecia totalis/universalis.

After isolation, RNA underwent reverse transcription to generate cDNA as the sequencing template. Method: immunoSEQ multiplex PCR; TCRdb's copy keeps in-frame clones and lacks some. The table has around 30,000 clones, roughly 80% seen once; the top ten hold about a fifth. The chain uses TRBV4-2 and TRBJ1-3, with no clear D. Material for sequencing was NKG2D-low CD8+ T cells sorted from blood. The TCR comes from a human donor with alopecia areata. For the CDR3, the DNA is TGTGCCAGCAGCCTGATACACAACGGAAACACCATATATTTT. It specifies CASSLIHNGNTIYF.